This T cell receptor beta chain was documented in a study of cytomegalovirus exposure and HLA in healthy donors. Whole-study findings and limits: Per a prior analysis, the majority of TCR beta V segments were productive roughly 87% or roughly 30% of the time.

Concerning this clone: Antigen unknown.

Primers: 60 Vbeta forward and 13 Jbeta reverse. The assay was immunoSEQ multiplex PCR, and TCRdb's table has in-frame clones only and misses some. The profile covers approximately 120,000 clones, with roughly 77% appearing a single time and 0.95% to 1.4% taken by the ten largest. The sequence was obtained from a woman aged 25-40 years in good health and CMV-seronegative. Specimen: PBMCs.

The CDR3 reads CASSLGTYSYNEQFF. DNA of the CDR3: TGCGCCAGCAGCTTGGGTACATACTCCTACAATGAGCAGTTCTTC. The chain is built from TRBV5-1 and TRBJ2-1, with unresolved D. CDR1 and CDR2 from the germline V gene are SGHRS and YFSETQ. The CDR3 runs to 15 residues. Trimming took 0 bases from V and 0 from J, leaving 7 bases between them. Together with reference TRBV5-1 and TRBJ2-1, the CDR3 gives the full variable domain: KAGVTQTPRYLIKTRGQQVTLSCSPISGHRSVSWYQQTPGQGLQFLFEYFSETQRNKGNFPGRFSGRQFSNSRSEMNVSTLELGDSALYLCASSLGTYSYNEQFFGPGTRLTVL.